The 22 T cell receptor beta chains given below trace back to one sample, sequenced in a study of OX40 agonist ivuxolimab in advanced cancers. Clones were sequenced by immunoSEQ multiplex PCR, and TCRdb holds only the in-frame ones, with some missing. The table has around 60,000 clones, roughly 84% seen once. The sequencing here drew on CD4+ or CD8+ T cells sorted from blood, taken in a trial of the OX40 agonist ivuxolimab. These receptors all come from an adult with an advanced solid tumor such as melanoma, head and neck, liver or kidney cancer.

A single count supports this clone. The chain couples TRBV19 to TRBJ1-5; unclear D gene. Germline V gene data show CDR1 as LNHDA and CDR2 as SQIVND (reference sequence). V lost 3 bases and J lost 5, with 5 bases in between. There are 12 residues in the CDR3. The CDR3: CASSMTYQPQHF. In DNA, the CDR3 is TGTGCCAGTAGTATGACGTATCAGCCCCAGCATTTT.

The rearrangement uses TRBV2 and TRBJ1-2; TRBD1 aligns across 7 bases. V lost 6 bases, J lost 4 bases, and 11 bases stayed unmatched. Germline CDR1 SNHLY, CDR2 FYNNEI. The CDR3 covers 15 residues. The CDR3 nucleotides read TGTGCCAGCAGGGACAGGCCCAATGCGATCTATGGCTACACCTTC. This translates into CASRDRPNAIYGYTF.

The chain combines TRBV2 with TRBJ2-5; TRBD1 agrees at 7 bases. Germline V gene sequence: CDR1 SNHLY, CDR2 FYNNEI. V lost 4 bases to trimming and J lost 1 base; unmatched junction nucleotides: 3. This CDR3 is 14 amino acids long. DNA of the CDR3: TGTGCCAGCAGTGTCGACAGGGCCCAAGAGACCCAGTACTTC. Amino acids: CASSVDRAQETQYF.

This clone was recorded once. The V gene is TRBV18, the J gene TRBJ2-7; D gene unclear. V was cut by 0 bases and J by 0 bases, with 3 bases left in between. The germline V gene encodes CDR1 KGHSH and CDR2 LQKENI. There are 13 residues in the CDR3. The CDR3 loop is CASSPPSSYEQYF. The CDR3 DNA is TGTGCCAGCTCACCACCGTCCTCCTACGAGCAGTACTTC.

The chain carries TRBV4-2 and TRBJ2-3, with TRBD2 matching over 9 bases. V lost 1 base, J lost 5 bases, and 13 bases stayed unmatched. The germline gives CDR1 LGHNA, CDR2 YNFKEQ. The CDR3 loop spans 18 amino acids. The CDR3 DNA reads TGTGCCAGCAGCCAAGGGGATAGCGGGGGCCGGGTTAGAGATACGCAGTATTTT. Amino acids: CASSQGDSGGRVRDTQYF.

V is TRBV5-1 and J is TRBJ2-5; 9 bases are a match to TRBD1. Germline CDR1 and CDR2: SGHRS and YFSETQ. The CDR3 covers 14 residues. The V and J ends lost 4 bases and 6 bases, in that order; junction bases with no gene match: 7. The CDR3 DNA reads as TGCGCCAGCAGCGAGCGACAGGGGGGGAAGACCCAGTACTTC. Amino acid sequence: CASSERQGGKTQYF.

This clone has a handful of counts. Here the CDR3 reads CASSARPGTDTQYF. CDR3 DNA: TGTGCCAGCAGCGCCCGTCCGGGCACAGATACGCAGTATTTT. The V gene is TRBV5-6, the J gene TRBJ2-3; D is unresolved. This CDR3 has 14 residues. From germline, CDR1 is SGHDT and CDR2 YYEEEE. Deletions cut 4 bases from V and 1 base from J, with 10 bases between.

The V call is TRBV28, the J call TRBJ2-6; D may be TRBD1 or TRBD2 (7 bases each). The V and J ends lost 3 bases and 2 bases respectively, with 11 bases between them. CDR3 length equals 16 residues. Germline loops: CDR1 MDHEN, CDR2 SYDVKM. CDR3 residues: CASSFQGGPGANVLTF. The CDR3 nucleotides read TGTGCCAGCAGTTTCCAGGGGGGGCCTGGGGCCAACGTCCTGACTTTC.

This chain uses TRBV2 with TRBJ2-5; perhaps TRBD2 as D (6 bases). V was cut by 6 bases and J by 7 bases, with 18 bases left in between. CDR3 length: 14 residues. Germline V gene data show CDR1 as SNHLY and CDR2 as FYNNEI. The CDR3: CASREGRTVGTQYF. The CDR3 DNA reads as TGTGCCAGCAGGGAGGGACGGACCGTAGGGACCCAGTACTTC.

This clone occurred a few times. This rearrangement joins TRBV10-3 to TRBJ2-3; 8 bases agree with TRBD2. The germline CDR1 and CDR2 sequences are ENHRY and SYGVKD. V was clipped by 0 bases and J by 2 bases; unmatched bases: 4. This CDR3 region has 16 residues. Here the CDR3 DNA reads TGTGCCATCAGTGAGTCGATCGGGAGGGACACAGATACGCAGTATTTT. Translation: CAISESIGRDTDTQYF.

The rearrangement uses TRBV11-3 and TRBJ2-1; TRBD2 agrees at 8 bases. Germline CDR1 is SGHNT and CDR2 is YENEEA. J lost 6 bases, V lost 1 base, and 5 bases had no gene match. The CDR3 totals 15 residues. The CDR3: CASSLAAGVINEQFF. The CDR3 nucleotides read TGTGCCAGCAGCTTAGCAGCGGGGGTTATCAATGAGCAGTTCTTC.

This chain uses TRBV30 with TRBJ1-5; no clear D. The germline V gene has CDR1 GTSNPN and CDR2 SVGIG (reference sequence). V lost 0 bases to trimming and J lost 0 bases, with 3 bases between them. The CDR3 loop spans 13 amino acids. CDR3 residues: CAWSVRSNQPQHF. For the CDR3, the DNA is TGTGCCTGGAGTGTACGTAGCAATCAGCCCCAGCATTTT. Filled out from reference TRBV30 and TRBJ1-5, the complete variable domain reads SQTIHQWPATLVQPVGSPLSLECTVEGTSNPNLYWYRQAAGRGLQLLFYSVGIGQISSEVPQNLSASRPQDRQFILSSKKLLLSDSGFYLCAWSVRSNQPQHFGDGTRLSIL.

The gene calls are TRBV11-2 and TRBJ1-2; the D gene is possibly TRBD1 (6 bases). The CDR3 consists of 13 residues. Trimming removed 5 bases from V and 6 bases from J, with 13 bases in between. Germline CDR1 and CDR2: SGHAT and FQNNGV. The CDR3 reads CASSPRGDNGYTF. In DNA form, the CDR3 reads TGTGCCAGCAGCCCCAGGGGCGATAATGGCTACACCTTC.

The CDR3 protein is CASSTRAKETQYF. CDR3 bases: TGTGCCAGCAGTACGAGAGCCAAAGAGACCCAGTACTTC. The genes are TRBV28 and TRBJ2-5; no clear D gene. V was pared by 5 bases and J by 3 bases, with 10 bases between. Germline-derived CDR1 and CDR2 are MDHEN and SYDVKM. The CDR3 has 13 amino acids.

The genes are TRBV7-9 and TRBJ1-4, with 9 nucleotides matching TRBD1. This CDR3 has 16 residues. V lost 6 bases and J lost 7; bases outside the gene matches: 12. CDR1 and CDR2 from the germline V gene are SEHNR and FQNEAQ (reference sequence). CDR3 region: CASSYSTGTGSEKLFF. CDR3 DNA sequence: TGTGCCAGCAGTTATTCAACCGGGACAGGGTCTGAAAAACTGTTTTTT.

This clone has just a few counts. The rearrangement joins TRBV9 to TRBJ2-2; D gene unclear. Germline V CDR1 and CDR2: SGDLS, YYNGEE. The V end lost 5 bases, the J end lost 4 bases, and 9 bases lay between the germline ends. The CDR3 has 13 residues. DNA for the CDR3: TGTGCCAGCAGGGCCACTGGCACCGGGGAGCTGTTTTTT. Amino acid sequence: CASRATGTGELFF.

This clone appeared a single time. The CDR3 nucleotides read TGTGCCAGCAGTTCAGTGACAGGGGGGATCTCGCGGGTAGATACGCAGTATTTT. This sequence encodes CASSSVTGGISRVDTQYF. The V and J genes are TRBV5-6 and TRBJ2-3, with 9 bases matching TRBD1. CDR3 size: 18 residues. Looked up from germline, CDR1 is SGHDT and CDR2 is YYEEEE. With 5 bases clipped from V and 5 bases from J, the junction kept 18 bases outside the gene matches.

The rearrangement links TRBV28 to TRBJ2-3, with D possibly TRBD2 on 5 matching bases. Germline loops: CDR1 MDHEN, CDR2 SYDVKM. Trimming shortened V by 7 bases and J by 8 bases, and 10 bases separated the two germline ends. The CDR3 covers 11 residues. The chain's CDR3 is CASTYRGTQYF. The CDR3 nucleotides are TGTGCCAGCACCTACCGGGGTACGCAGTATTTT.

This sequence joins TRBV5-1 and TRBJ2-3; 12 bases map to TRBD2. The length of the CDR3 is 18 residues. The junction had 5 bases not matched to a gene; V was cut back by 0 bases and J by 0 bases. CDR1 is SGHRS, CDR2 YFSETQ, per germline. This CDR3 is CASSLALAGGTSTDTQYF. CDR3 coding DNA: TGCGCCAGCAGCTTGGCACTAGCGGGAGGCACTAGCACAGATACGCAGTATTTT.

The count of this clone is one. V gene TRBV2 combines with J gene TRBJ2-1; D uncertain. This CDR3 is 14 amino acids long. V lost 7 bases, J lost 5 bases, and 15 bases lay in between. Germline values: CDR1 SNHLY, CDR2 FYNNEI. CDR3 loop: CASNYRQVDNEQFF. In DNA form, the CDR3 reads TGTGCCAGCAATTATAGGCAGGTTGACAATGAGCAGTTCTTC.

This sequence joins TRBV7-3 and TRBJ2-5, with D unresolved. CDR3 size: 13 residues. Germline V gene sequence: CDR1 SGHTA, CDR2 FQGTGA. The V gene lost 1 base and the J gene lost 2 bases, with 5 bases spanning the gap. The CDR3, as DNA: TGTGCCAGCAGCTTAAGGCGGCAAGAGACCCAGTACTTC. It yields the protein CASSLRRQETQYF.

This clone occurred a few times. V and J are TRBV7-3 and TRBJ2-2; D is ambiguous. CDR1 and CDR2 (germline): SGHTA, FQGTGA. V lost 5 bases, J lost 5 bases, and 9 bases lay in between. This CDR3 is 13 amino acids long. The CDR3 loop reads CASSPTFTGELFF. DNA for the CDR3: TGTGCCAGCAGCCCGACATTTACCGGGGAGCTGTTTTTT.